Below, 23 T cell receptor beta chains from the same sample are listed, as sequenced in a study of T cell responses to AZD1222 COVID-19 vaccine. Here immunoSEQ multiplex PCR was the method, and the copy in TCRdb shows in-frame clones only, minus some. The table includes over 130,000 clones, less than 95% detected once. This material consisted of peripheral blood, taken 28 days after the second dose of the MenACWY control vaccine. The origin of the receptors is an adult who received the MenACWY meningococcal vaccine as a control.

V is TRBV9 and J is TRBJ2-2; no firm D call. The ends were cut back, 4 bases at V and 4 bases at J, with 14 bases in the middle. From germline, CDR1 is SGDLS and CDR2 YYNGEE. This CDR3 is built from 15 residues. The CDR3 DNA is TGTGCCAGCAGCCCAGAGGTGGTTTCCACCGGGGAGCTGTTTTTT. Translated, it gives CASSPEVVSTGELFF.

The rearrangement uses TRBV25-1 and TRBJ1-2; TRBD1 is a possible D gene (5 bases). The CDR3 contains 12 residues. Germline V gene data show CDR1 as MGHDK and CDR2 as SYGVNS. V dropped 6 bases and J dropped 7 bases, with 12 bases sitting between them. The CDR3 DNA reads as TGTGCCAGCAGCCGGGACCCCGCTGGCTACACCTTC. It yields the protein CASSRDPAGYTF.

The chain joins TRBV28 to TRBJ1-5; TRBD1 is a possible D gene (5 bases). Germline V lookup: CDR1 MDHEN, CDR2 SYDVKM. V was cut by 2 bases and J by 6 bases, with 11 bases left in between. The CDR3 is 14 amino acids. As DNA, the CDR3 is TGTGCCAGCAGTTTAGGCAGGGTAGGTCAGCCCCAGCATTTT. It encodes CASSLGRVGQPQHF.

The chain carries TRBV28 and TRBJ1-5; tentative D call: TRBD1 (5 bases). The germline CDR1 and CDR2 sequences are MDHEN and SYDVKM. The V and J ends lost 6 bases and 0 bases respectively, with 9 bases between them. The CDR3 consists of 14 residues. CDR3 residues: CASSQGPSNQPQHF. CDR3 sequence (DNA): TGTGCCAGCAGCCAGGGCCCTAGCAATCAGCCCCAGCATTTT.

The V gene is TRBV6-5, the J gene TRBJ2-7; TRBD1 aligns across 10 bases. V lost 5 bases, J lost 7 bases, and 8 bases stayed unmatched. This CDR3 region has 14 residues. Germline V gene sequence: CDR1 MNHEY, CDR2 SVGAGI. CDR3 amino acids: CASSIRDRGGEQYF. The CDR3 DNA reads as TGTGCCAGCAGTATCCGGGACAGGGGCGGGGAGCAGTACTTC.

A single count supports this clone. J is TRBJ2-5 and V is TRBV18; no clear D. The CDR3 extends over 13 amino acids. Germline values: CDR1 KGHSH, CDR2 LQKENI. The V gene lost 1 base and the J gene lost 4 bases, with 7 bases spanning the gap. This CDR3 reads CASSPHAGETQYF. In DNA, the CDR3 is TGTGCCAGCTCACCACATGCTGGAGAGACCCAGTACTTC.

The V and J genes are TRBV24-1 and TRBJ1-4; 11 bases map to TRBD1. V lost 2 bases to trimming and J lost 6 bases; unmatched junction nucleotides: 4. The germline gives CDR1 KGHDR, CDR2 SFDVKD. This CDR3 comprises 16 residues. CDR3 nucleotides: TGTGCCACCAGTGATTCCCGGACAGGGGGCGATGAAAAACTGTTTTTT. Amino acids: CATSDSRTGGDEKLFF.

The chain recombines TRBV6-5 with TRBJ2-3; D is perhaps TRBD2 (6 bases). With 6 bases removed from V and 0 bases from J, the gap between germline ends came to 13 bases. The germline V gene encodes CDR1 MNHEY and CDR2 SVGAGI. The CDR3 spans 15 residues. CDR3 bases: TGTGCCAGCAGAGACGTGGGGGGAAGCACAGATACGCAGTATTTT. Translating gives CASRDVGGSTDTQYF.

The V and J genes are TRBV7-3 and TRBJ1-5, with a possible D match to TRBD1 (6 bases). CDR1 and CDR2 (germline): SGHTA, FQGTGA. The CDR3 is made up of 14 amino acids. Trimming took off 5 bases at V and 2 bases at J, with 10 bases between the two ends. CDR3 DNA: TGTGCCAGCAGCCTGAGACAGGGCAATCAGCCCCAGCATTTT. Encoded protein: CASSLRQGNQPQHF.

The chain uses TRBV4-3 and TRBJ2-1; 9 nucleotides align to TRBD2. The V and J ends lost 1 base and 5 bases, in that order; junction bases with no gene match: 9. In germline, CDR1 is LGHNA, CDR2 YSLEER. CDR3 length equals 17 residues. This chain's CDR3 is CASSQVTSSGANNEQFF. CDR3 DNA: TGCGCCAGCAGCCAAGTTACATCTAGCGGGGCAAACAATGAGCAGTTCTTC.

The V and J genes are TRBV6-2 or TRBV6-3 and TRBJ2-3, with a possible D match to TRBD2 (5 bases). Germline assignment: CDR1 MNHEY and CDR2 SVGEGT. V lost 3 bases and J 3 bases, leaving 16 bases between the germline ends. There are 16 residues in the CDR3. The CDR3 sequence: CASSYWAGSVTDTQYF. The CDR3 DNA reads as TGTGCCAGCAGTTATTGGGCGGGTAGTGTTACAGATACGCAGTATTTT.

This clone is a singleton in its sample. The chain couples TRBV6-2 or TRBV6-3 to TRBJ2-7, with TRBD1 matching 7 bases. Germline lookup yields CDR1 MNHEY and CDR2 SVGEGT. Trimming removed 8 bases from V and 0 bases from J; junction bases left unmatched: 10. The CDR3 consists of 15 residues. The CDR3 spells CASGQPGQHSYEQYF. The CDR3 nucleotides read TGTGCCAGCGGCCAACCGGGACAGCACTCCTACGAGCAGTACTTC.

The V call is TRBV19, the J call TRBJ1-2; D is ambiguous. This CDR3 region has 15 residues. The V end was cut by 3 bases, the J end by 0 bases, with 11 bases between. In germline, CDR1 is LNHDA, CDR2 SQIVND (reference sequence). The CDR3 DNA reads TGTGCCAGTAGTATGTGGAGCAGGTCTAACTATGGCTACACCTTC. Protein sequence: CASSMWSRSNYGYTF.

The CDR3 bases are TGTGCCAGTACAGGGGGTCTTTATGGCTACACCTTC. Translating it yields CASTGGLYGYTF. The chain uses TRBV19 and TRBJ1-2; TRBD1 aligns across 7 bases. Germline loops: CDR1 LNHDA, CDR2 SQIVND (reference sequence). This CDR3 is 12 amino acids long. V was pared by 7 bases and J by 5 bases, with 4 bases of the junction left unmatched.

V gene TRBV7-3 combines with J gene TRBJ2-2; TRBD2 aligns across 8 bases. CDR3 length: 15 residues. V shed 5 bases and J 5 bases; nucleotides not matched to a gene: 7. Germline CDR1 reads SGHTA; CDR2 reads FQGTGA. The CDR3 DNA reads as TGTGCCAGCAGCCCTTGGGCTAGCGGGACCGGGGAGCTGTTTTTT. It is translated as CASSPWASGTGELFF.

This chain links TRBV10-2 with TRBJ2-1; 11 bases match TRBD2. Germline V gene sequence: CDR1 WSHSY, CDR2 SAAADI. Trimming at V came to 2 bases and at J to 16 bases, leaving 10 bases not matched to a gene. CDR3 length: 14 amino acids. CDR3 sequence reads: CASSEELAGAKRFF. CDR3 nucleotides: TGCGCCAGCAGTGAGGAACTAGCGGGGGCCAAGCGATTCTTC.

The CDR3: CASSLMQGKAFF. Here the CDR3 DNA reads TGTGCCAGCAGCCTAATGCAGGGAAAAGCTTTCTTT. The chain is built from TRBV7-2 and TRBJ1-1, with TRBD1 as a possible D gene (5 bases). V lost 5 bases to trimming and J lost 9 bases, with 13 bases between them. The CDR3 is 12 amino acids. Germline CDR1 is SGHTA and CDR2 is FQGNSA.

The CDR3 DNA follows: TGTGCCATCAGTGACTCGTCGGGAGACTACGAGCAGTACTTC. This codes for CAISDSSGDYEQYF. This chain uses TRBV10-3 with TRBJ2-7, with a tentative D call TRBD2 (6 bases). CDR3 size: 14 residues. V was cut by 3 bases and J by 3 bases, with 12 bases left in between. CDR1 is ENHRY, CDR2 SYGVKD, per germline.

J is TRBJ2-3 and V is TRBV6-1; unclear D gene. Germline lookup yields CDR1 MNHNS and CDR2 SASEGT. The CDR3 is 16 residues long. The V and J ends lost 1 base and 4 bases respectively, with 15 bases between them. CDR3: CASSEVGSRRADTQYF. DNA for the CDR3: TGTGCCAGCAGTGAAGTAGGGTCCCGGAGAGCAGATACGCAGTATTTT.

CDR3 loop: CATSRDRVETQYF. The CDR3 DNA sequence: TGTGCCACCAGCAGAGACCGGGTGGAGACCCAGTACTTC. This rearrangement joins TRBV15 to TRBJ2-5; D is unclear. Trimming took 0 bases from V and 5 from J, leaving 7 bases between them. CDR1 is LNHNV and CDR2 is YYDKDF in the germline V gene (reference sequence). The CDR3 covers 13 residues.

The chain employs TRBV7-9 and TRBJ1-4, with 11 bases identical to TRBD1. From germline, CDR1 is SEHNR and CDR2 FQNEAQ (reference sequence). V gave up 5 bases and J gave up 4 bases; unmatched junction bases: 3. The CDR3 runs to 15 residues. In DNA form, the CDR3 reads TGTGCCAGCAGCAGAGGGACAGGGGGTAATGAAAAACTGTTTTTT. It is translated as CASSRGTGGNEKLFF.

The genes are TRBV28 and TRBJ2-3; 9 bases match TRBD2. Looked up from germline, CDR1 is MDHEN and CDR2 is SYDVKM. With 4 bases clipped from V and 3 bases from J, the junction kept 8 bases outside the gene matches. The CDR3 runs 16 residues. CDR3 residues: CASSSYSGSGTDTQYF. CDR3 sequence (DNA): TGTGCCAGCAGTTCCTATAGCGGGAGTGGGACAGATACGCAGTATTTT.

This chain uses TRBV5-8 with TRBJ2-3; D is unclear. Trimming took off 1 base at V and 2 bases at J, with 8 bases between the two ends. Germline values: CDR1 SGHTS, CDR2 YDEGEE. The CDR3 consists of 14 residues. The CDR3 coding sequence is TGTGCCAGCAGCTTGTGGAAAACCACAGATACGCAGTATTTT. Protein product: CASSLWKTTDTQYF.